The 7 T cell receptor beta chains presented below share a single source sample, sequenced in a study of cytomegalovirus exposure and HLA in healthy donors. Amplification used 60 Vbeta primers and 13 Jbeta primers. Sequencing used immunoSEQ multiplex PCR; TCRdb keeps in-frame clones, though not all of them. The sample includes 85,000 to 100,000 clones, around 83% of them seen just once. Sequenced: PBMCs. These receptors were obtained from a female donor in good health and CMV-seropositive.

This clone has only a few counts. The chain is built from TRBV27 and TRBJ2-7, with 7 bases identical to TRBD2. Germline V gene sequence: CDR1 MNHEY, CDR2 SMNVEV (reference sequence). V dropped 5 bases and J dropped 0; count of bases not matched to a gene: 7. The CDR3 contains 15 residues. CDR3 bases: TGTGCCAGCAGTGATAGCGGGCCCCTCTCCTACGAGCAGTACTTC. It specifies CASSDSGPLSYEQYF.

CDR3 coding DNA: TGTGCCAGCAGCCCCGGGACTAGCGGATTCTACGAGCAGTACTTC. Protein product: CASSPGTSGFYEQYF. The chain employs TRBV28 and TRBJ2-7; TRBD2 matches 11 bases. The germline V gene has CDR1 MDHEN and CDR2 SYDVKM. The V segment lost 6 bases and the J segment 3 bases; nucleotides outside the gene matches: 7. This CDR3 has 15 residues.

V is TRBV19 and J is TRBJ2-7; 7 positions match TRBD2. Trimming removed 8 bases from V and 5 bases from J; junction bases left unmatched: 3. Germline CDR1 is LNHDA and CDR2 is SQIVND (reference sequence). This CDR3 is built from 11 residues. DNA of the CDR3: TGTGCCAGTGGGCGGGAGAACGAGCAGTACTTC. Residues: CASGRENEQYF.

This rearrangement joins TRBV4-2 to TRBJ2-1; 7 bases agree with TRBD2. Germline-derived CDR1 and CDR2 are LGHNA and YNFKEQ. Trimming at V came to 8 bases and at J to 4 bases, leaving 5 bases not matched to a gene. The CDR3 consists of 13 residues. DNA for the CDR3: TGTGCCAGCGGTAGCGGGCCTTACAATGAGCAGTTCTTC. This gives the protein CASGSGPYNEQFF.

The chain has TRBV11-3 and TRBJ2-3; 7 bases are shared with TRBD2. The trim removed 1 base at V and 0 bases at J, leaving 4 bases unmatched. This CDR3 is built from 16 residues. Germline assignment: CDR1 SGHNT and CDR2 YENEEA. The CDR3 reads CASSLGLAHSTDTQYF. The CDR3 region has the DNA TGTGCCAGCAGCTTAGGACTAGCCCACAGCACAGATACGCAGTATTTT.

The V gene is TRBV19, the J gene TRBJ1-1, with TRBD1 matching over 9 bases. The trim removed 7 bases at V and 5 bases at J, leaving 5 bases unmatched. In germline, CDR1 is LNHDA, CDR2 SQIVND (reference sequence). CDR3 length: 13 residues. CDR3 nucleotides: TGTGCCAGTACTACAGGGGGCTGGACTGAAGCTTTCTTT. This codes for CASTTGGWTEAFF.

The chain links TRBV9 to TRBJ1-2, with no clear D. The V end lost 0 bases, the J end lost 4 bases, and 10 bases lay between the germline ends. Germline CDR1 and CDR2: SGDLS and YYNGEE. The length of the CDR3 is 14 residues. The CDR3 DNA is TGTGCCAGCAGCGTAGGAGGAGTTTCCTATGGCTACACCTTC. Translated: CASSVGGVSYGYTF.